This TCR beta chain appears in the sequencing data of a study of T cells in Graves' hyperthyroidism and ophthalmopathy. RNA transcripts yielded amplified TCR beta CDR3 regions. The HTBI set primed first-round TCR CDR3 RT-PCR. One entry per CDR3 protein results from TCRdb running MiXCR on the multiplex PCR reads. The profile covers hundreds of thousands of distinct CDR3 sequences, with roughly 14% appearing a single time and around 4.1% taken by the ten largest. Researchers barred patients who had uncontrolled infection, other autoimmune disease, pregnancy or lactation. The authors obtained PBMCs from over 8.5 ml of fresh peripheral blood. The study's findings and limits: Most clonotypes that expanded in the thyroid above 0.001 also showed up in blood.

Many counts were recorded for this clonotype. Its specificity is not known. The germline gives CDR1 GTSNPN, CDR2 SVGIG (reference sequence). There are 13 residues in the CDR3. With 2 bases removed from V and 8 bases from J, the gap between germline ends came to 15 bases. The material sequenced was blood. The clonotype was recovered from a woman aged 40 to 55 with Graves' ophthalmopathy. The chain combines TRBV30 with TRBJ1-2; D gene unclear. The CDR3 is CAWSPPERRGYTF. The CDR3 DNA reads as TGTGCCTGGAGTCCCCCCGAGCGGAGAGGCTACACCTTC.